The present entry profiles one TCR beta chain with its context. Its antigen remains undetermined. Per-nucleotide qualities are absent, and no much larger clonotype sits a single base away. Tumor-infiltrating lymphocyte cultures were grown from around 6-12 tumor fragments for roughly 32 days in high-dose IL2 (about 6,000 U/mL). These data come from a study of CD4 T cells in lung cancer (dated by TCRdb to between 2019 and 2020). Regarding the complete study: In the study, blood T cells of NSCLC patients were screened for responses to candidate mutation-encoded neoepitopes, and neoantigen-specific CD4+ T-cell clones and TCRs were isolated. The resected patients had lung adenocarcinoma or squamous cell carcinoma, were aged 60 to 69 at blood donation, and mostly were former smokers. Before blood donation, patients had received treatments including platinum chemotherapy, and some received nivolumab or pembrolizumab. Deep sequencing of TCRB was used to follow the frequency of neoantigen-specific clonotypes in tumor resections, non-adjacent lung and cultured T-cell products. Overall study outcomes, separate from this receptor: Rather than memory responses to the cancer, some blood-derived responses might reflect cross-reactivity or in vitro priming of naive T cells.

CDR1 MDHEN and CDR2 SYDVKM are derived from the germline V gene. The V end gives up 2 bases and the J end 9 bases, leaving 9 bases in the junction not matched to a gene. The CDR3 runs 15 residues from the cysteine to the phenylalanine. CDR3 DNA only is kept here, 45 bases in frame from base 1. Preparation of the library involved the immunoSEQ multiplex PCR assay. DNA was isolated using Qiagen DNeasy or QIAamp micro DNA kits, and TCRB was sequenced using the Adaptive Biotechnology human TCRB sequencing kit. An Illumina MiSeq was used to sequence the TCRB libraries. In the source study's methods: TCRB sequence data were analyzed using the kit provider's software, and tumor enrichment of clonotype templates was assessed with Fisher's exact test. In TCRdb, the immuneACCESS table is reduced to in-frame sequences with V and J assigned. These tables do not hold every clone; where another copy was compared, an unresolved V gene accounts for under half, and the others remain unexplained. V, J and clone size derive from that table, while D and trimming were established from the DNA sequence. Recorded for this sample are about 1,200 clones; around 58% of them occurred a single time. About 66% of the sample is held by the ten biggest clonotypes.

Sample: cultured cells derived from lung. The chain joins TRBV28 to TRBJ2-1, with 8 junctional bases fitting TRBD2. This sequence originates from a woman aged 60 to 75 with non-small cell lung cancer. CDR3 loop: CASSLKAGAPSEQFF. Here is the DNA: TGTGCCAGCAGTTTAAAAGCGGGGGCGCCCAGTGAGCAGTTCTTC. This CDR3, with the reference TRBV28 and TRBJ2-1 proteins standing in past its ends, gives the full variable domain DVKVTQSSRYLVKRTGEKVFLECVQDMDHENMFWYRQDPGLGLRLIYFSYDVKMKEKGDIPEGYSVSREKKERFSLILESASTNQTSMYLCASSLKAGAPSEQFFGPGTRLTVL.